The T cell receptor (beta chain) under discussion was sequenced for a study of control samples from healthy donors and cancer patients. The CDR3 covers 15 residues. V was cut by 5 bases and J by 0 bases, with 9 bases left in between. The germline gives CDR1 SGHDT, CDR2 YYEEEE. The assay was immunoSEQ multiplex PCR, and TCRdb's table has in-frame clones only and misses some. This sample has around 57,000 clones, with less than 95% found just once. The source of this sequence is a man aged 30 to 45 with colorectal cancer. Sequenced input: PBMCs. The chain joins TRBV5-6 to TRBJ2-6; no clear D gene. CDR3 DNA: TGTGCCAGCAGTTCCGACAACTCTGGGGCCAACGTCCTGACTTTC. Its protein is CASSSDNSGANVLTF.